The 7 T cell receptor beta chains in this list originate from one sample, sequenced in a study of beta chain features in type 1 diabetes. Expressed TCRB transcripts were sequenced because the isolated RNA had all been reverse transcribed beforehand. Only in-frame clones appear in the TCRdb table, and some are missing; sequencing was by immunoSEQ multiplex PCR. Found here are under 400,000 clones, roughly an eighth of them singletons; the top ten hold under 0.02%. The source material was naive CD4+ T cells from blood. Receptor source: a man younger than 35 in good health.

This clone has just a few counts. This sample also contains other DNA sequences that code for the same CDR3. This chain links TRBV5-1 with TRBJ2-7; 8 bases map to TRBD1. J was trimmed by 2 bases and V by 0 bases; bases with no gene match: 4. CDR1 SGHRS and CDR2 YFSETQ come from the germline V gene. This CDR3 has 15 amino acids. In DNA, the CDR3 is TGCGCCAGCAGCTTGGGGGGGACAGGAGCCTACGAGCAGTACTTC. Protein sequence: CASSLGGTGAYEQYF.

This clone was observed a handful of times. The J gene is TRBJ1-2, the V gene TRBV28; tentatively, D is TRBD1 (6 bases). Germline V gene sequence: CDR1 MDHEN, CDR2 SYDVKM. V was cut by 5 bases and J by 4 bases, with 17 bases left in between. CDR3 size: 15 residues. CDR3 amino acids: CASSGPRGDSYGYTF. The CDR3 coding sequence is TGTGCCAGCAGTGGCCCCAGGGGCGACAGCTATGGCTACACCTTC.

This clone was counted between two and nine times. The chain employs TRBV28 and TRBJ2-7; maybe TRBD1 (6 bases). From germline, CDR1 is MDHEN and CDR2 SYDVKM. Trimming shortened V by 2 bases and J by 2 bases, and 16 bases separated the two germline ends. The CDR3 contains 16 residues. The CDR3 region has the DNA TGTGCCAGCAGTTTAGGGAGTTCGACAGGCGCCTACGAGCAGTACTTC. This translates into CASSLGSSTGAYEQYF.

The genes are TRBV7-2 and TRBJ2-3; 14 bases fit TRBD2. V was pared by 5 bases and J by 0 bases, with 7 bases of the junction left unmatched. Germline V gene lookup returns CDR1 SGHTA and CDR2 FQGNSA. The CDR3 has 18 residues. The CDR3 DNA reads as TGTGCCAGCAGCCCGGGACTAGCGGGAGTACGAAGCACAGATACGCAGTATTTT. Translated: CASSPGLAGVRSTDTQYF.

The J gene is TRBJ2-7, the V gene TRBV10-3; 7 bases are a match to TRBD1. CDR1 and CDR2 from the germline V gene are ENHRY and SYGVKD. V trimming: 10 bases; J trimming: 3 bases; junction bases outside the gene matches: 6. The CDR3 extends over 12 amino acids. The DNA of the CDR3 is TGTGCCACCTACGGACAGGACTACGAGCAGTACTTC. Translation: CATYGQDYEQYF.

This clone occurred a few times. The chain is built from TRBV9 and TRBJ1-6, with TRBD1 matching 7 bases. CDR3 length equals 14 residues. The V segment lost 3 bases and the J segment 9 bases; nucleotides outside the gene matches: 6. In germline, CDR1 is SGDLS, CDR2 YYNGEE. Here the CDR3 DNA reads TGTGCCAGCAGCGGACAGGGAGGTGGTTCACCCCTCCACTTT. This sequence encodes CASSGQGGGSPLHF.

This clone was found a few times. The chain has TRBV9 and TRBJ2-3; 7 positions match TRBD1. V shed 4 bases, J shed 0 bases, and the junction held 5 bases outside the gene matches. The CDR3 consists of 15 residues. Germline V gene lookup returns CDR1 SGDLS and CDR2 YYNGEE. The CDR3: CASSRRDRSTDTQYF. CDR3 nucleotides: TGTGCCAGCAGCCGTCGGGACAGAAGCACAGATACGCAGTATTTT.